One TCR beta chain is described in this entry. Its antigen is not identified. A far larger clone is a single base away, which makes a read error likely. The data stem from a study of shared clonotypes between healthy human individuals. Study-level findings and limits: An expected dependence of interdonor clonotype sharing on sequencing depth was noted.

In the study's own analysis: As immunoSEQ supplied junction-only sequences (without quality scores), filtering differed. Sequencing used immunoSEQ multiplex PCR; TCRdb keeps in-frame clones, though not all of them. V and J calls and clone size are as listed in that table; D and trimming were resolved from the DNA. The sample lists 470,000 or so clones, approximately 82% occurring once. Germline V CDR1 and CDR2: MGHRA, YSYEKL. Trimming took 2 bases from V and 3 from J; bases not matched to a gene: 8. This CDR3 is built from 16 residues. For genomic DNA, unsorted samples relied on tens of millions of PBMCs.

Source material: PBMCs. This TCR was sampled from a woman in her 40s in good health. Some clones in this sample may be carry-over from other donors' samples. The rearrangement uses TRBV4-1 and TRBJ2-3, with TRBD2 matching 7 bases. CDR3 protein: CASSQRVGGETDTQYF. The CDR3 coding sequence is TGCGCCAGCAGCCAACGCGTGGGAGGGGAGACAGATACGCAGTATTTT.